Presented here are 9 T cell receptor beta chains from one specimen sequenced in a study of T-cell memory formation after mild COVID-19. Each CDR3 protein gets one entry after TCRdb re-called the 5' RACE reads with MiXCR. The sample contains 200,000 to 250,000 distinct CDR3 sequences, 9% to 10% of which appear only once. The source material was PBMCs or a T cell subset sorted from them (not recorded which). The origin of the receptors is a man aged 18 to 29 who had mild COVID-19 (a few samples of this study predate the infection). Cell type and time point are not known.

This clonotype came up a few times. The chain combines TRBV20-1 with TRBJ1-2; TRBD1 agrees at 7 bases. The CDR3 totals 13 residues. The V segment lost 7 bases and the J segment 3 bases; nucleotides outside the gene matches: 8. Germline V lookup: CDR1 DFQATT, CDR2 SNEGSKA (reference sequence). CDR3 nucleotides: TGCAGTGGATCGAGGGGGCTAGACTATGGCTACACCTTC. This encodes CSGSRGLDYGYTF.

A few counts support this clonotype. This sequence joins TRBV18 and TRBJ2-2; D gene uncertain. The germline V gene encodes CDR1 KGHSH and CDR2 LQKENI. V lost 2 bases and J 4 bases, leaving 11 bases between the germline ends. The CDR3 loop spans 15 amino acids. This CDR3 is CASSPSGAATGELFF. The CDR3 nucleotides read TGTGCCAGCTCACCATCGGGCGCGGCCACCGGGGAGCTGTTTTTT.

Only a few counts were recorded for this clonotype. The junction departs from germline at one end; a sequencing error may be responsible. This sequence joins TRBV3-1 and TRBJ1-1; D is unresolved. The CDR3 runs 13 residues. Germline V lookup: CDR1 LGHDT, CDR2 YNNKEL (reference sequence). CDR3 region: CASRQKNGIEAFF. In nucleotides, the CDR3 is TGTGCCAGCCGCCAGAAAAACGGTATTGAAGCTTTCTTT.

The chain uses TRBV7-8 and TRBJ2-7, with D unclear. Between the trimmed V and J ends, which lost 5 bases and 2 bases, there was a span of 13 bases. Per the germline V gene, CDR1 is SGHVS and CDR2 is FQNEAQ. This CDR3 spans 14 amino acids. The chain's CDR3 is CASSPRARAYEQYF. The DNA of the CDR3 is TGTGCCAGCAGCCCCCGGGCGCGAGCCTACGAGCAGTACTTC. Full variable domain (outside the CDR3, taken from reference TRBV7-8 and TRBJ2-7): GAGVSQSPRYKVAKRGQDVALRCDPISGHVSLFWYQQALGQGPEFLTYFQNEAQLDKSGLPSDRFFAERPEGSVSTLKIQRTQQEDSAVYLCASSPRARAYEQYFGPGTRLTVT.

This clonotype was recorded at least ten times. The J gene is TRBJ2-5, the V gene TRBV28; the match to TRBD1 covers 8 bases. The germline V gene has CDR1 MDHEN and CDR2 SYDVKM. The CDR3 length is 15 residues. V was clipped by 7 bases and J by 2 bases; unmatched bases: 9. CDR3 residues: CASNLGQGGQETQYF. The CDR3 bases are TGTGCCAGCAACCTAGGACAGGGCGGGCAAGAGACCCAGTACTTC. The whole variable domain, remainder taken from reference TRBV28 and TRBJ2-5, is DVKVTQSSRYLVKRTGEKVFLECVQDMDHENMFWYRQDPGLGLRLIYFSYDVKMKEKGDIPEGYSVSREKKERFSLILESASTNQTSMYLCASNLGQGGQETQYFGPGTRLLVL.

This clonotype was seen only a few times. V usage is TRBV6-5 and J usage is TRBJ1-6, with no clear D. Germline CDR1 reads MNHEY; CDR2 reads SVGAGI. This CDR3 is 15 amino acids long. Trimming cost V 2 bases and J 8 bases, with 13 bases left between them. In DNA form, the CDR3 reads TGTGCCAGCAGTTACGGAGGCGGTGGTGATTCACCCCTCCACTTT. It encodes CASSYGGGGDSPLHF.

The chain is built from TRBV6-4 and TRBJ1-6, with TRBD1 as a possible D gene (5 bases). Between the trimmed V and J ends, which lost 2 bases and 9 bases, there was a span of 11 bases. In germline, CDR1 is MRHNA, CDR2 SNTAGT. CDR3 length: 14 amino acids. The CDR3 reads CASSDTGTLSPLHF. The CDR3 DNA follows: TGTGCCAGCAGTGACACCGGGACTCTTTCACCCCTCCACTTT.

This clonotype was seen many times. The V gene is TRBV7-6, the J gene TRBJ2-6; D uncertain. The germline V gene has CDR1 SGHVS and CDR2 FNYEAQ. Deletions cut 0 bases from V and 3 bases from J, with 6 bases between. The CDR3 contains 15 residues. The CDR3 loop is CASSLAVLGANVLTF. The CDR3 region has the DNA TGTGCCAGCAGCTTAGCGGTGCTTGGGGCCAACGTCCTGACTTTC.

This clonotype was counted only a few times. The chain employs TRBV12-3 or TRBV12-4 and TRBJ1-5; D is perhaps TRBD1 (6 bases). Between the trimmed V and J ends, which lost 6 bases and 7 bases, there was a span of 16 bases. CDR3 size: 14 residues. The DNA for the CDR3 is TGTGCCAGCAGGCCCACAGGGAAGGGCCAGCCCCAGCATTTT. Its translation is CASRPTGKGQPQHF.